These 32 T cell receptor beta chains share one sample of origin, sequenced in a study of cytomegalovirus exposure and HLA in healthy donors. With 60 Vbeta and 13 Jbeta primers, the PCR was carried out. Using immunoSEQ multiplex PCR, the repertoire was profiled, and TCRdb retains in-frame clones only, with some absent. This sample has approximately 220,000 clones, with over 70% found just once. Sequences were obtained from PBMCs. These TCRs come from a boy aged 2-9 years in good health and CMV-seronegative.

This clone was picked up a small number of times. This chain uses TRBV6-1 with TRBJ2-5; 9 nucleotides line up with TRBD2. The J segment lost 5 bases and the V segment lost 2 bases, leaving 6 bases of the junction unmatched. The CDR3 extends over 15 amino acids. From germline, CDR1 is MNHNS and CDR2 SASEGT. The CDR3 region has the DNA TGTGCCAGCAGTGAACTCGCGGGAGGGGGGGAGACCCAGTACTTC. It specifies CASSELAGGGETQYF.

The V gene is TRBV9, the J gene TRBJ2-3, with D maybe TRBD1 (5 bases). CDR1 and CDR2 from the germline V gene are SGDLS and YYNGEE. V lost 1 base and J 0 bases, leaving 6 bases between the germline ends. CDR3 length: 14 amino acids. The CDR3: CASSVQGSTDTQYF. For the CDR3, the DNA is TGTGCCAGCAGCGTACAGGGCAGCACAGATACGCAGTATTTT.

This clone was detected a few times. The CDR3 DNA sequence: TGTGCCATCAGTGAGTCATCAGGGGCACTTCGGCCCCAGCATTTT. This translates into CAISESSGALRPQHF. This chain joins TRBV10-3 and TRBJ1-5, with D maybe TRBD1 (6 bases). Trimming took 0 bases from V and 9 from J, leaving 15 bases between them. CDR1 is ENHRY and CDR2 is SYGVKD in the germline V gene. The CDR3 spans 15 residues.

This chain connects TRBV7-9 to TRBJ1-2, with no clear D. Trimming cost V 10 bases and J 7 bases, with 10 bases left between them. Germline CDR1 is SEHNR and CDR2 is FQNEAQ (reference sequence). This CDR3 spans 10 amino acids. CDR3: CATFSVGYTF. The CDR3 nucleotides read TGTGCCACCTTCTCCGTTGGCTACACCTTC.

The chain uses TRBV27 and TRBJ2-7; 8 bases match TRBD1. The germline gives CDR1 MNHEY, CDR2 SMNVEV (reference sequence). V lost 5 bases, J lost 5 bases, and 8 bases stayed unmatched. The CDR3 consists of 14 residues. This chain's CDR3 is CASSADRGLNEQYF. DNA for the CDR3: TGTGCCAGCAGTGCCGACAGGGGCTTGAACGAGCAGTACTTC.

In this sample, this clone turned up once. The chain employs TRBV7-9 and TRBJ1-2; TRBD1 might be the D (6 bases). Germline assignment: CDR1 SEHNR and CDR2 FQNEAQ (reference sequence). The CDR3 has 14 residues. Deletions cut 4 bases from V and 6 bases from J, with 15 bases between. CDR3 sequence (DNA): TGTGCCAGCAGCTCGGGGACATCCGCCCATGGCTACACCTTC. It is translated as CASSSGTSAHGYTF.

In DNA, the CDR3 is TGTGCCAGCAGCCAAGATCTCGGACTCCACGAGCAGTACTTC. The encoded protein is CASSQDLGLHEQYF. The chain couples TRBV4-2 to TRBJ2-7; D may be TRBD2 (5 bases). Trimming took off 0 bases at V and 5 bases at J, with 11 bases between the two ends. The CDR3 has 14 amino acids. From germline, CDR1 is LGHNA and CDR2 YNFKEQ.

CDR3 sequence (DNA): TGTGCCAGTAGTTCTATCCAGGGCGCGCTCTCTGGAAACACCATATATTTT. The encoded protein is CASSSIQGALSGNTIYF. This rearrangement joins TRBV19 to TRBJ1-3; possibly TRBD1 for D (5 bases). With 5 bases removed from V and 0 bases from J, the gap between germline ends came to 17 bases. The CDR3 has 17 residues. Germline V gives CDR1 LNHDA, CDR2 SQIVND (reference sequence).

In its sample, this clone was seen once. The rearrangement joins TRBV5-1 to TRBJ2-5; 8 bases match TRBD2. The DNA matches TRBJ2-7 better at its end, which makes the J call doubtful. This CDR3 has 14 residues. Germline assignment: CDR1 SGHRS and CDR2 YFSETQ. The CDR3, as DNA: TGCGCCAGCAGCCGGAGCGGGAGCTCCTACGAGCAGTACTTC. This translates into CASSRSGSSYEQYF.

The rearrangement joins TRBV6-5 to TRBJ1-1; no clear D. CDR3 length: 12 residues. Germline CDR1 and CDR2: MNHEY and SVGAGI. Trimming took off 4 bases at V and 10 bases at J, with 13 bases between the two ends. This chain's CDR3 is CASSSYRGGAFF. The CDR3 DNA follows: TGTGCCAGCAGTTCCTACCGTGGTGGAGCTTTCTTT.

The genes are TRBV30 and TRBJ2-2, with TRBD2 identical over 11 bases. The germline V gene encodes CDR1 GTSNPN and CDR2 SVGIG (reference sequence). The CDR3 is 22 residues long. The trim removed 0 bases at V and 2 bases at J, leaving 20 bases unmatched. CDR3 residues: CAWSVLGSYTGTSGENTGELFF. The CDR3 DNA follows: TGTGCCTGGAGTGTACTTGGTTCATACACCGGGACTAGCGGCGAAAACACCGGGGAGCTGTTTTTT.

The chain uses TRBV12-5 and TRBJ1-6, with 10 bases aligning to TRBD1. The CDR3 runs to 13 residues. Germline loops: CDR1 LGHNT, CDR2 FRNRAP. J lost 11 bases, V lost 6 bases, and 4 bases had no gene match. The CDR3 reads CASGTGTGAPLHF. The DNA for the CDR3 is TGTGCTAGTGGCACCGGGACAGGGGCACCCCTCCACTTT.

The rearrangement uses TRBV9 and TRBJ2-5, with 11 positions matching TRBD2. The germline CDR1 and CDR2 sequences are SGDLS and YYNGEE. The CDR3 loop spans 16 amino acids. Trimming at V came to 3 bases and at J to 1 base, leaving 5 bases not matched to a gene. The chain's CDR3 is CASSADLAGGQETQYF. The CDR3 DNA sequence: TGTGCCAGCAGCGCAGACCTAGCGGGGGGCCAAGAGACCCAGTACTTC.

The chain recombines TRBV6-1 with TRBJ1-3, with a possible D match to TRBD1 (6 bases). The V and J ends lost 8 bases and 4 bases respectively, with 12 bases between them. There are 13 residues in the CDR3. In germline, CDR1 is MNHNS, CDR2 SASEGT. For the CDR3, the DNA is TGTGCCAGCGGGGACATTAACGGAAACACCATATATTTT. As protein: CASGDINGNTIYF.

This rearrangement joins TRBV13 to TRBJ2-1; TRBD2 aligns across 15 bases. Losses at the gene ends were 4 bases for V and 7 bases for J; bases not matched to a gene: 2. The CDR3 is made up of 15 amino acids. Germline-derived CDR1 and CDR2 are PRHDT and FYEKMQ (reference sequence). CDR3 sequence (DNA): TGTGCCAGCAGCTCTGGGACTAGCGGGAGGAATGAGCAGTTCTTC. Amino acid sequence: CASSSGTSGRNEQFF. Complete variable domain (other parts from reference TRBV13 and TRBJ2-1): AAGVIQSPRHLIKEKRETATLKCYPIPRHDTVYWYQQGPGQDPQFLISFYEKMQSDKGSIPDRFSAQQFSDYHSELNMSSLELGDSALYFCASSSGTSGRNEQFFGPGTRLTVL.

This clone has just a few counts. The V call is TRBV6-1, the J call TRBJ1-4; D gene uncertain. V shed 6 bases and J shed 7 bases, with 9 bases lying between them. This CDR3 contains 12 residues. CDR1 and CDR2 from the germline V gene are MNHNS and SASEGT. CDR3: CASREPSEKLFF. CDR3 DNA: TGTGCCAGCAGGGAACCCAGTGAAAAACTGTTTTTT.

This chain uses TRBV6-1 with TRBJ1-2; D perhaps matches TRBD1 (6 bases). Deletions cut 6 bases from V and 13 bases from J, with 15 bases between. Germline assignment: CDR1 MNHNS and CDR2 SASEGT. The CDR3 is 11 residues long. The CDR3 coding sequence is TGTGCCAGCAGCCCCGGGACATCTGGCACCTTC. Translation: CASSPGTSGTF.

The V call is TRBV4-1, the J call TRBJ2-5; the match to TRBD2 covers 7 bases. V lost 5 bases, J lost 5 bases, and 8 bases stayed unmatched. Germline V CDR1 and CDR2: MGHRA, YSYEKL. The CDR3 spans 14 residues. CDR3 amino acids: CASSEKPRGETQYF. The CDR3 DNA reads as TGCGCCAGCAGCGAAAAGCCGCGGGGGGAGACCCAGTACTTC.

The chain recombines TRBV6-5 with TRBJ2-3, with 9 bases matching TRBD1. Looked up from germline, CDR1 is MNHEY and CDR2 is SVGAGI. This CDR3 contains 16 residues. The V and J ends lost 0 bases and 6 bases, in that order; junction bases with no gene match: 7. The CDR3 nucleotides are TGTGCCAGCAGTTACTCGATACAGGGGGCGCGTGATACGCAGTATTTT. Translation: CASSYSIQGARDTQYF.

V usage is TRBV30 and J usage is TRBJ1-5; 8 bases agree with TRBD1. This CDR3 spans 14 amino acids. V lost 2 bases and J lost 7; bases outside the gene matches: 7. Germline V gene sequence: CDR1 GTSNPN, CDR2 SVGIG (reference sequence). This chain's CDR3 is CAWSKTGELQPQHF. For the CDR3, the DNA is TGTGCCTGGAGTAAGACAGGGGAGCTACAGCCCCAGCATTTT.

The chain uses TRBV27 and TRBJ2-3, with 7 bases identical to TRBD2. This CDR3 has 16 residues. CDR1 and CDR2 (germline): MNHEY, SMNVEV (reference sequence). With V trimmed by 1 base and J by 0 bases, 4 bases remained unmatched. The CDR3 spells CASSLLGGLSTDTQYF. The CDR3 DNA sequence: TGTGCCAGCAGTTTATTGGGGGGGTTAAGCACAGATACGCAGTATTTT.

The rearrangement joins TRBV5-4 to TRBJ1-2; tentative D call: TRBD1 (5 bases). Germline V gene sequence: CDR1 SGHNT, CDR2 YYREEE (reference sequence). The CDR3 spans 15 residues. The V and J ends lost 2 bases and 3 bases respectively, with 14 bases between them. CDR3 region: CASSLSAGWDYGYTF. The CDR3 bases are TGTGCCAGCAGCTTAAGTGCAGGGTGGGACTATGGCTACACCTTC.

A few counts support this clone. V gene TRBV6-5 combines with J gene TRBJ1-1, with D possibly being TRBD1 (5 bases). This CDR3 comprises 11 residues. Germline V gene lookup returns CDR1 MNHEY and CDR2 SVGAGI. V dropped 4 bases and J dropped 7 bases, with 7 bases sitting between them. The CDR3 nucleotides read TGTGCCAGCAGTTCGACAGTTGAAGCTTTCTTT. This encodes CASSSTVEAFF.

The chain uses TRBV14 and TRBJ2-5; the D gene is possibly TRBD2 (7 bases). Germline V gene lookup returns CDR1 SGHDN and CDR2 FVKESK. V lost 8 bases to trimming and J lost 4 bases, with 20 bases between them. The CDR3 contains 15 residues. The CDR3 loop reads CASFRGWGGAETQYF. CDR3 coding DNA: TGTGCCAGCTTCCGCGGCTGGGGGGGGGCAGAGACCCAGTACTTC.

The gene calls are TRBV7-2 and TRBJ2-7; 7 bases map to TRBD2. The CDR3 sequence is 16 residues long. Germline lookup yields CDR1 SGHTA and CDR2 FQGNSA. With V trimmed by 1 base and J by 1 base, 7 bases remained unmatched. The CDR3 loop reads CASSLGSGRESYEQYF. The CDR3, as DNA: TGTGCCAGCAGCTTAGGATCGGGGCGGGAGTCCTACGAGCAGTACTTC.

In this sample, this clone turned up once. The chain carries TRBV4-2 and TRBJ2-5; possible D gene TRBD2, 6 bases. V lost 0 bases, J lost 2 bases, and 10 bases lay in between. From germline, CDR1 is LGHNA and CDR2 YNFKEQ. The CDR3 contains 15 residues. CDR3 sequence (DNA): TGTGCCAGCAGCCAAGAAAACGCGGGGCAAGAGACCCAGTACTTC. Amino acid sequence: CASSQENAGQETQYF.

A single count supports this clone. This chain uses TRBV7-2 with TRBJ2-3, with D perhaps matching TRBD2 (6 bases). The CDR3 sequence is 17 residues long. CDR1 is SGHTA and CDR2 is FQGNSA in the germline V gene. V lost 7 bases and J lost 6, with 26 bases in between. Here the CDR3 DNA reads TGTGCCAGCACCAAACTGTCTAGCGCGCCCTGGGGTGATACGCAGTATTTT. It encodes CASTKLSSAPWGDTQYF.

The rearrangement links TRBV9 to TRBJ1-5; 9 nucleotides line up with TRBD1. V shed 0 bases and J 5 bases; nucleotides not matched to a gene: 0. The CDR3 has 14 amino acids. Germline CDR1 is SGDLS and CDR2 is YYNGEE. CDR3 in amino acids: CASSVGTGDQPQHF. In DNA, the CDR3 is TGTGCCAGCAGCGTAGGGACAGGGGATCAGCCCCAGCATTTT.

This clone was picked up one time. The chain joins TRBV21-1 to TRBJ1-2; no check of the table's D call, TRBD1, against the DNA was made. TRBV21-1 is a listed pseudogene. The CDR3 is made up of 15 amino acids. The CDR3 DNA follows: TGTGCCAGCAGCGCCAGACAGGGTACAAACTATGGCTACACCTTC. Translating it yields CASSARQGTNYGYTF.

This clone is a singleton in its sample. V usage is TRBV19 and J usage is TRBJ2-1, with no clear D. CDR1 is LNHDA, CDR2 SQIVND, per germline (reference sequence). The CDR3 sequence is 16 residues long. V was pared by 2 bases and J by 1 base, with 12 bases between. The CDR3 loop is CASSIYAGPSYNEQFF. The CDR3 nucleotides are TGTGCCAGTAGTATATATGCAGGCCCGTCCTACAATGAGCAGTTCTTC. The complete variable domain, with remaining parts taken from reference TRBV19 and TRBJ2-1, reads DGGITQSPKYLFRKEGQNVTLSCEQNLNHDAMYWYRQDPGQGLRLIYYSQIVNDFQKGDIAEGYSVSREKKESFPLTVTSAQKNPTAFYLCASSIYAGPSYNEQFFGPGTRLTVL.

The CDR3 protein is CASSYQGARTEAFF. The CDR3 nucleotides are TGTGCCAGCAGTTATCAGGGGGCGAGGACTGAAGCTTTCTTT. The chain uses TRBV27 and TRBJ1-1; 8 bases align to TRBD1. CDR1 is MNHEY and CDR2 is SMNVEV in the germline V gene (reference sequence). Germline trimming cut 4 bases from V and 5 bases from J; bases unmatched to any gene: 6. This CDR3 region has 14 residues.

The rearrangement uses TRBV27 and TRBJ2-7; 9 bases agree with TRBD1. V trimming: 3 bases; J trimming: 7 bases; junction bases outside the gene matches: 7. Germline CDR1 reads MNHEY; CDR2 reads SMNVEV (reference sequence). The CDR3 sequence is 14 residues long. The CDR3 loop reads CASSFGQGTGEQYF. The CDR3 DNA reads TGTGCCAGCAGTTTCGGACAGGGGACCGGGGAGCAGTACTTC.